This T cell receptor (beta chain) was recovered during a study of blood T cells in healthy people across ages. There are a few counts of this clonotype. What it binds is not known. The ends lost 5 bases at V and 2 bases at J; junction bases unmatched: 8. The CDR3 runs 15 residues. CDR1 is SGHRS and CDR2 is YFSETQ in the germline V gene. Study results and caveats: With naive T cell percentage, TCR beta diversity showed a strong correlation.

Sample-barcoded 5' priming and a J-beta primer mix drove a second PCR of 7 to 11 cycles. MiXCR, applied by TCRdb to the 5' RACE reads, yields one record per CDR3 protein. The table shows roughly 800,000 distinct CDR3 sequences, with roughly 24% occurring only once. This sample also appeared in a second study, on T cells of mothers and their children.

The clonotype was recovered from a boy younger than 18 in good health. The rearrangement uses TRBV5-1 and TRBJ2-5; 8 nucleotides agree with TRBD2. Input material: blood. The CDR3 loop is CASSQTGGVQETQYF. As DNA, the CDR3 is TGCGCCAGCAGTCAGACCGGGGGGGTACAAGAGACCCAGTACTTC.